This T cell receptor beta chain was retrieved from a study of T cell repertoires in cytomegalovirus infection. Study-wide background: Recently identified HLA-C-restricted CMV epitopes were among the peptides used.

A remark on this clonotype: As yet, its antigen is unknown.

CDR1 SGHTA and CDR2 FQGNSA come from the germline V gene. V lost 1 base to trimming and J lost 5 bases, with 8 bases between them. There are 13 residues in the CDR3. In TCRdb, the reads were re-called with MiXCR into one record per CDR3 protein. The data contain 450,000 to 600,000 distinct CDR3 sequences, approximately 46% of them singletons. Overall study findings and caveats: Individuals carrying CMV plus the relevant HLA were identified by cumulative frequency of public TCR beta families. In two of eight donors, the top clonotype was HLA-C-restricted CMV-specific.

V is TRBV7-2 and J is TRBJ2-5; D remains ambiguous. This receptor was obtained from a human donor in good health (CMV status not recorded). Some clones in this sample may be carry-over from other donors' samples. This specimen consisted of cultured PBMCs, obtained from culture after CMV antigen stimulation. Here the CDR3 reads CASSLGMEETQYF. DNA for the CDR3: TGTGCCAGCAGCTTAGGAATGGAGGAGACCCAGTACTTC.